A single sample gave rise to the 26 T cell receptor beta chains below, sequenced in a study of CD8 T cells in Susac syndrome. With random hexamers, about 0.5 to 1 ug RNA was reverse transcribed. A single record per CDR3 protein comes from TCRdb applying MiXCR to the immunoSEQ multiplex PCR reads. This table has 84,000 or so distinct CDR3 sequences, over 85% appearing once. Sequencing was carried out using CD8+ T cells from PBMCs. Source of these receptors: a human donor with Susac syndrome.

The chain links TRBV7-9 to TRBJ1-2; D is possibly TRBD1 (5 bases). The CDR3 spans 14 residues. Per the germline V gene, CDR1 is SEHNR and CDR2 is FQNEAQ (reference sequence). V lost 4 bases, J lost 4 bases, and 13 bases lay in between. The CDR3, as DNA: TGTGCCAGCAGCTCGGGGGAGCCCTTCTATGGCTACACCTTC. Encoded protein: CASSSGEPFYGYTF.

The genes are TRBV27 and TRBJ1-3; no definite D call. There are 14 residues in the CDR3. CDR1 is MNHEY and CDR2 is SMNVEV in the germline V gene (reference sequence). Deletions cut 2 bases from V and 1 base from J, with 6 bases between. This chain's CDR3 is CASSLGVSGNTIYF. CDR3 nucleotide sequence: TGTGCCAGCAGTTTAGGGGTGTCTGGAAACACCATATATTTT.

J is TRBJ2-7 and V is TRBV12-5; D not resolved. The CDR3 has 11 residues. V was clipped by 1 base and J by 6 bases, with 4 bases between them. Germline loops: CDR1 LGHNT, CDR2 FRNRAP. This CDR3 reads CASGLESEQYF. CDR3 sequence (DNA): TGTGCTAGTGGTTTGGAAAGCGAGCAGTACTTC.

The V and J genes are TRBV7-9 and TRBJ2-1; no clear D. Germline assignment: CDR1 SEHNR and CDR2 FQNEAQ (reference sequence). The CDR3 extends over 15 amino acids. The V end was cut by 0 bases, the J end by 9 bases, with 15 bases between. The CDR3 sequence is CASSLAVGLGGEQFF. Written as DNA, the CDR3 is TGTGCCAGCAGCTTAGCCGTAGGTTTGGGCGGTGAGCAGTTCTTC.

The DNA of the CDR3 is TGTGCCAGCAGTTTCTTCCGGGACAGGGGCTACGAGCAGTACTTC. It translates to CASSFFRDRGYEQYF. The gene calls are TRBV28 and TRBJ2-7; 10 nucleotides align to TRBD1. Germline assignment: CDR1 MDHEN and CDR2 SYDVKM. The CDR3 loop spans 15 amino acids. V was clipped by 3 bases and J by 3 bases; unmatched bases: 5.

This rearrangement joins TRBV6-5 to TRBJ1-1; D is ambiguous. V lost 2 bases, J lost 0 bases, and 7 bases lay in between. Per the germline V gene, CDR1 is MNHEY and CDR2 is SVGAGI. The CDR3 is 14 amino acids. Here the CDR3 reads CASSYRGLNTEAFF. The CDR3, as DNA: TGTGCCAGCAGTTACCGGGGTTTGAACACTGAAGCTTTCTTT.

This chain joins TRBV23-1 and TRBJ2-5, with TRBD2 as a possible D gene (6 bases). TRBV23-1 is an ORF, and what it does is uncertain. The CDR3 loop spans 14 amino acids. V shed 0 bases and J shed 4 bases, with 9 bases lying between them. The CDR3 nucleotides read TGCGCCAGCAGTCAATCTTGGGGGGTAGAGACCCAGTACTTC. Translated: CASSQSWGVETQYF.

The J gene is TRBJ1-4, the V gene TRBV15; D gene uncertain. The germline V gene encodes CDR1 LNHNV and CDR2 YYDKDF (reference sequence). This CDR3 spans 15 amino acids. V lost 4 bases and J lost 7, with 16 bases in between. The CDR3 sequence: CATSTRRLRGEKLFF. For the CDR3, the DNA is TGTGCCACCAGCACTAGACGGTTGCGGGGTGAAAAACTGTTTTTT. Using reference TRBV15 and TRBJ1-4 for the parts outside the CDR3, the full variable domain is DAMVIQNPRYQVTQFGKPVTLSCSQTLNHNVMYWYQQKSSQAPKLLFHYYDKDFNNEADTPDNFQSRRPNTSFCFLDIRSPGLGDTAMYLCATSTRRLRGEKLFFGSGTQLSVL.

This chain connects TRBV5-4 to TRBJ2-7; 8 bases are shared with TRBD1. This CDR3 has 14 amino acids. The germline gives CDR1 SGHNT, CDR2 YYREEE (reference sequence). The V segment lost 5 bases and the J segment 2 bases; nucleotides outside the gene matches: 6. In DNA, the CDR3 is TGTGCCAGCAGTTCCGGGACAGGAGCCTACGAGCAGTACTTC. It codes for CASSSGTGAYEQYF.

This chain joins TRBV4-3 and TRBJ2-7, with 10 bases matching TRBD2. V lost 0 bases, J lost 0 bases, and 8 bases stayed unmatched. This CDR3 has 18 amino acids. Looked up from germline, CDR1 is LGHNA and CDR2 is YSLEER. The CDR3 DNA sequence: TGCGCCAGCAGCCAAGATCCCCCAACTAGCGGGGTCTCCTACGAGCAGTACTTC. Translating it yields CASSQDPPTSGVSYEQYF.

The chain joins TRBV29-1 to TRBJ2-7; tentative D call: TRBD1 (6 bases). CDR1 and CDR2 (germline): SQVTM, ANQGSEA. V was shortened by 5 bases and J by 6 bases, with 11 bases between the two germline ends. CDR3 length: 11 amino acids. CDR3 sequence reads: CSVRTGTEQYF. The CDR3, as DNA: TGCAGCGTTAGAACAGGGACCGAGCAGTACTTC.

The gene calls are TRBV29-1 and TRBJ2-2; no firm D call. The germline CDR1 and CDR2 sequences are SQVTM and ANQGSEA. The CDR3 has 13 residues. CDR3 sequence (DNA): TGCAGTTTCGGTCTCCAGAACACCGGGGAGCTGTTTTTT. Its translation: CSFGLQNTGELFF.

This chain connects TRBV29-1 to TRBJ1-1, with 9 bases aligning to TRBD1. V lost 5 bases and J lost 5; bases outside the gene matches: 9. The CDR3 covers 14 residues. The germline CDR1 and CDR2 sequences are SQVTM and ANQGSEA. In DNA form, the CDR3 reads TGCAGCGTTTCCGGGACAGGGTTGATGACTGAAGCTTTCTTT. Its protein product is CSVSGTGLMTEAFF.

The V call is TRBV5-1, the J call TRBJ2-5; D is perhaps TRBD2 (5 bases). This CDR3 is built from 18 residues. The V end was cut by 4 bases, the J end by 5 bases, with 27 bases between. Germline V gene sequence: CDR1 SGHRS, CDR2 YFSETQ. Here the CDR3 reads CASSLPPHSVSVVETQYF. CDR3 in DNA: TGCGCCAGCAGCCTTCCCCCCCATAGCGTTAGCGTTGTGGAGACCCAGTACTTC.

This clonotype showed up just once. The chain uses TRBV7-9 and TRBJ2-1; 12 bases fit TRBD2. V trimming: 4 bases; J trimming: 7 bases; junction bases outside the gene matches: 5. The germline V gene encodes CDR1 SEHNR and CDR2 FQNEAQ (reference sequence). This CDR3 has 15 amino acids. The CDR3 sequence is CASSSRLAGDNEQFF. The CDR3 coding sequence is TGTGCCAGCAGCTCGAGACTAGCGGGAGATAATGAGCAGTTCTTC.

The chain uses TRBV9 and TRBJ2-7; 9 bases are shared with TRBD2. The CDR3 runs 15 residues. CDR1 and CDR2 (germline): SGDLS, YYNGEE. The junction had 8 bases not matched to a gene; V was cut back by 4 bases and J by 3 bases. The CDR3 bases are TGTGCCAGCAGCCTAACGGATAGCGGGAGCTACGAGCAGTACTTC. It yields the protein CASSLTDSGSYEQYF.

This clonotype was detected only once. The chain employs TRBV24-1 and TRBJ2-2; 7 bases map to TRBD2. The CDR3 has 17 amino acids. The ends lost 0 bases at V and 0 bases at J; junction bases unmatched: 3. Germline assignment: CDR1 KGHDR and CDR2 SFDVKD. CDR3 protein: CATSDLRAGANTGELFF. CDR3 nucleotides: TGTGCCACCAGTGATTTGCGGGCGGGAGCGAACACCGGGGAGCTGTTTTTT.

The chain couples TRBV7-2 to TRBJ2-7, with 12 bases matching TRBD1. The V gene's germline CDR1 is SGHTA and CDR2 FQGNSA. The CDR3 runs 16 residues. V trimming: 4 bases; J trimming: 2 bases; junction bases outside the gene matches: 6. The CDR3, as DNA: TGTGCCAGCAGCTCTAGGGGGACAGGGGGCGCCTACGAGCAGTACTTC. Protein: CASSSRGTGGAYEQYF.

This chain links TRBV7-6 with TRBJ2-7; no definite D call. V lost 4 bases to trimming and J lost 1 base, with 8 bases between them. The length of the CDR3 is 13 residues. Germline V CDR1 and CDR2: SGHVS, FNYEAQ. The CDR3 reads CASSSFSSYEQYF. CDR3 in DNA: TGTGCCAGCAGCTCTTTCTCTTCCTACGAGCAGTACTTC.

The chain uses TRBV4-3 and TRBJ2-6; D gene uncertain. The CDR3 spans 16 residues. The germline CDR1 and CDR2 sequences are LGHNA and YSLEER. Trimming took 1 base from V and 4 from J, leaving 11 bases between them. The CDR3, as DNA: TGCGCCAGCAGCCAAGGGCTTCTCGGGGGGGCCAACGTCCTGACTTTC. Translation: CASSQGLLGGANVLTF.

This chain connects TRBV27 to TRBJ2-2; D remains unclear. Germline V gene lookup returns CDR1 MNHEY and CDR2 SMNVEV (reference sequence). The length of the CDR3 is 14 residues. Trimming cost V 5 bases and J 9 bases, with 16 bases left between them. The CDR3 coding sequence is TGTGCCAGCAGTCCGCGAAATACGGCGAGGGAGCTGTTTTTT. This gives the protein CASSPRNTARELFF.

V and J are TRBV7-3 and TRBJ2-7; D not certain. CDR3 length equals 14 residues. The germline CDR1 and CDR2 sequences are SGHTA and FQGTGA. Trimming cost V 5 bases and J 1 base, with 12 bases left between them. CDR3 loop: CASSPDGVSYEQYF. The CDR3 nucleotides read TGTGCCAGCAGCCCCGACGGAGTGTCCTACGAGCAGTACTTC.

This chain joins TRBV11-2 and TRBJ2-3; D gene ambiguous. Germline V gene sequence: CDR1 SGHAT, CDR2 FQNNGV. The V end lost 1 base, the J end lost 2 bases, and 7 bases lay between the germline ends. CDR3 length: 14 residues. This CDR3 is CASSLGSFTDTQYF. In nucleotides, the CDR3 is TGTGCCAGCAGCTTAGGGTCCTTCACAGATACGCAGTATTTT.

The gene calls are TRBV7-9 and TRBJ2-7; D is undetermined. Between the trimmed V and J ends, which lost 5 bases and 0 bases, there was a span of 11 bases. Looked up from germline, CDR1 is SEHNR and CDR2 is FQNEAQ (reference sequence). The CDR3 sequence is 14 residues long. CDR3 region: CASSTDSSSYEQYF. In nucleotides, the CDR3 is TGTGCCAGCAGCACCGACTCCAGCTCCTACGAGCAGTACTTC.

The chain couples TRBV6-5 to TRBJ1-1; the D gene is possibly TRBD1 (5 bases). The CDR3 totals 14 residues. Trimming shortened V by 5 bases and J by 0 bases, and 10 bases separated the two germline ends. Germline CDR1 and CDR2: MNHEY and SVGAGI. This CDR3 reads CASSAGNLNTEAFF. CDR3 nucleotides: TGTGCCAGCAGTGCAGGGAATTTGAACACTGAAGCTTTCTTT.

The chain joins TRBV4-2 to TRBJ2-7; D gene unclear. The CDR3 is 17 residues long. Germline V gene lookup returns CDR1 LGHNA and CDR2 YNFKEQ. Trimming pared 0 bases from V and 9 bases from J, leaving 24 bases between. In DNA form, the CDR3 reads TGTGCCAGCAGCCAAGATGAGTCCGGCGCTATGACCGCATGGCAGTACTTC. This sequence encodes CASSQDESGAMTAWQYF.